The 14 T cell receptor beta chains below come from one sample, sequenced in a study of cytomegalovirus exposure and HLA in healthy donors. The PCR employed 60 Vbeta primers together with 13 Jbeta primers. Clones were sequenced by immunoSEQ multiplex PCR, and TCRdb holds only the in-frame ones, with some missing. The sample holds 70,000 to 95,000 clones, around 75% seen once. The sample taken for sequencing was PBMCs. The receptors stem from a man aged 35 to 55 in good health and CMV-seronegative.

This sequence joins TRBV5-6 and TRBJ2-1; TRBD2 matches at 8 bases. The CDR3 consists of 14 residues. With 0 bases clipped from V and 9 bases from J, the junction kept 5 bases outside the gene matches. Germline V gives CDR1 SGHDT, CDR2 YYEEEE. CDR3 DNA: TGTGCCAGCAGCTTGGTTCCAGCGGGGGTTGAGCAGTTCTTC. The encoded protein is CASSLVPAGVEQFF.

The chain combines TRBV5-4 with TRBJ2-7; perhaps TRBD1 as D (6 bases). The CDR3 is made up of 14 amino acids. Deletions cut 4 bases from V and 0 bases from J, with 11 bases between. CDR1 SGHNT and CDR2 YYREEE come from the germline V gene (reference sequence). CDR3 coding DNA: TGTGCCAGCAGCGCGCGGACAGCCTCCTACGAGCAGTACTTC. Its protein product is CASSARTASYEQYF.

The chain is built from TRBV5-1 and TRBJ1-1; 7 bases are shared with TRBD1. The CDR3 has 14 amino acids. Germline V lookup: CDR1 SGHRS, CDR2 YFSETQ. After removal of 4 bases from V and 5 bases from J, the junction contained 8 bases not matched to a gene. The CDR3 protein is CASSGREGATEAFF. The CDR3 DNA reads TGCGCCAGCAGCGGACGCGAGGGGGCTACTGAAGCTTTCTTT. The full variable domain, in which reference TRBV5-1 and TRBJ1-1 provide the parts outside the CDR3, is KAGVTQTPRYLIKTRGQQVTLSCSPISGHRSVSWYQQTPGQGLQFLFEYFSETQRNKGNFPGRFSGRQFSNSRSEMNVSTLELGDSALYLCASSGREGATEAFFGQGTRLTVV.

The chain couples TRBV9 to TRBJ2-1, with a possible D match to TRBD2 (6 bases). The V end lost 3 bases, the J end lost 5 bases, and 15 bases lay between the germline ends. This CDR3 has 15 residues. CDR1 and CDR2 (germline): SGDLS, YYNGEE. The CDR3 nucleotides are TGTGCCAGCAGCGCCGGGACTTTAGGCAACAATGAGCAGTTCTTC. It codes for CASSAGTLGNNEQFF.

By share, this clone counts as medium-sized. V gene TRBV6-1 combines with J gene TRBJ1-6, with a tentative D call TRBD1 (6 bases). Germline assignment: CDR1 MNHNS and CDR2 SASEGT. V was clipped by 3 bases and J by 7 bases, with 19 bases between them. This CDR3 comprises 17 residues. The CDR3 bases are TGTGCCAGCAGTGATTGGCAGGGGAGGGGATCCAATTCACCCCTCCACTTT. Its protein product is CASSDWQGRGSNSPLHF.

The chain employs TRBV13 and TRBJ1-1, with 7 bases lining up with TRBD1. V was clipped by 6 bases and J by 4 bases; unmatched bases: 14. The CDR3 contains 16 residues. The germline CDR1 and CDR2 sequences are PRHDT and FYEKMQ (reference sequence). The CDR3 sequence is CASSYLTGPGATEAFF. DNA of the CDR3: TGTGCCAGCAGTTATCTGACAGGGCCCGGGGCCACTGAAGCTTTCTTT.

This clone was observed a few times. The rearrangement joins TRBV2 to TRBJ2-3; 8 bases fit TRBD1. Germline V gives CDR1 SNHLY, CDR2 FYNNEI. V dropped 5 bases and J dropped 2; count of bases not matched to a gene: 3. The CDR3 extends over 14 amino acids. The CDR3 region has the DNA TGTGCCAGCAGTAAGGGACAGGACACAGATACGCAGTATTTT. As protein: CASSKGQDTDTQYF.

The J gene is TRBJ2-1, the V gene TRBV28; a possible D gene is TRBD1 (5 bases). Trimming took off 3 bases at V and 5 bases at J, with 17 bases between the two ends. Germline CDR1 reads MDHEN; CDR2 reads SYDVKM. CDR3 length: 16 residues. CDR3 DNA: TGTGCCAGCAGTTTCCCTCCGGGCAGGGCACACAATGAGCAGTTCTTC. It yields the protein CASSFPPGRAHNEQFF.

V usage is TRBV5-1 and J usage is TRBJ2-1, with 7 bases identical to TRBD2. The V gene's germline CDR1 is SGHRS and CDR2 YFSETQ. The CDR3 is 15 residues long. V shed 3 bases and J 8 bases; nucleotides not matched to a gene: 11. CDR3 sequence reads: CASSSMTSPRDEQFF. The CDR3, as DNA: TGCGCCAGCAGCTCAATGACTAGCCCTAGGGATGAGCAGTTCTTC.

This sequence joins TRBV7-9 and TRBJ2-1; D perhaps matches TRBD2 (6 bases). The V end was cut by 6 bases, the J end by 3 bases, with 15 bases between. Germline values: CDR1 SEHNR, CDR2 FQNEAQ (reference sequence). The length of the CDR3 is 15 residues. Here the CDR3 reads CASRPDGGSYNEQFF. In nucleotides, the CDR3 is TGTGCCAGCAGACCCGACGGGGGAAGCTACAATGAGCAGTTCTTC.

CDR3 bases: TGTGCCAGCAGTTACTCTCAGGGGGCCCCTTACGAGCAGTACTTC. As protein: CASSYSQGAPYEQYF. The chain is built from TRBV6-5 and TRBJ2-7; TRBD1 aligns across 8 bases. The CDR3 runs 15 residues. The V gene end was trimmed by 0 bases and the J gene end by 4 bases; junction bases not matched to a gene: 5. The germline V gene has CDR1 MNHEY and CDR2 SVGAGI.

This clone came up a few times. The chain is built from TRBV10-3 and TRBJ1-4; 8 bases are a match to TRBD1. The CDR3 totals 13 residues. Germline V gene sequence: CDR1 ENHRY, CDR2 SYGVKD. V was clipped by 10 bases and J by 5 bases; unmatched bases: 6. The CDR3 loop is CATTGEGNEKLFF. CDR3 sequence (DNA): TGTGCCACGACAGGGGAAGGAAATGAAAAACTGTTTTTT.

J is TRBJ1-5 and V is TRBV6-1; 7 nucleotides align to TRBD1. The germline CDR1 and CDR2 sequences are MNHNS and SASEGT. V lost 6 bases, J lost 9 bases, and 8 bases stayed unmatched. The length of the CDR3 is 13 residues. The CDR3 region has the DNA TGTGCCAGCAGGCCGGGACAGAGGGGGCCCCAGCATTTT. This translates into CASRPGQRGPQHF.

Only one count was recorded for this clone. V is TRBV2 and J is TRBJ2-7; 12 nucleotides align to TRBD1. The CDR3 consists of 15 residues. Trimming cost V 6 bases and J 2 bases; bases outside gene matches: 5. Germline assignment: CDR1 SNHLY and CDR2 FYNNEI. The CDR3, as DNA: TGTGCCAGCAGACGAGGGACAGGGGGCGCCTACGAGCAGTACTTC. Protein product: CASRRGTGGAYEQYF.